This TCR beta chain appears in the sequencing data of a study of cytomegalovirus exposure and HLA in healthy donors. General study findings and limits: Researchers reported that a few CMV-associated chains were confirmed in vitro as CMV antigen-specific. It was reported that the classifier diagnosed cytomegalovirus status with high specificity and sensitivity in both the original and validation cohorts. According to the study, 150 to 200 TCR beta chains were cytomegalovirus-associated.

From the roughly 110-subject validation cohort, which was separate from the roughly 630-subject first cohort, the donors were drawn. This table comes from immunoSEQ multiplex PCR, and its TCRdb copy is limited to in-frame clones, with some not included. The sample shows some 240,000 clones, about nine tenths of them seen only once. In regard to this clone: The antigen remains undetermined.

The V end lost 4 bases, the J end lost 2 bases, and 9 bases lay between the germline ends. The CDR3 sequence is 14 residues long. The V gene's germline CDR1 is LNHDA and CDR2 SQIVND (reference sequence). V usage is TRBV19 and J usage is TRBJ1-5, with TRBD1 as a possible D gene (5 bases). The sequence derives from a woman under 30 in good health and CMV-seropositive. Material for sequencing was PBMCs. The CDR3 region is CASSNTGGNQPQHF. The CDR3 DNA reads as TGTGCCAGTAGTAATACAGGTGGCAATCAGCCCCAGCATTTT.